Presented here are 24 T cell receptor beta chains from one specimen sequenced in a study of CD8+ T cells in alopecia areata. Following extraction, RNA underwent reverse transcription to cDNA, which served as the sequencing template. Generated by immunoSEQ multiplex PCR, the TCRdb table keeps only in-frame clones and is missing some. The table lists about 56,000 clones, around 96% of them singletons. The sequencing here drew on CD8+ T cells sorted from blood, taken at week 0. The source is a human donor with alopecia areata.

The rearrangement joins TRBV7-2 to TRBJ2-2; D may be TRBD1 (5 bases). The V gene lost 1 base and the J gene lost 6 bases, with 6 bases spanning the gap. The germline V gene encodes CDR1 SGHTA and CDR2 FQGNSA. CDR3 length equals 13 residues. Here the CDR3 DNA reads TGTGCCAGCAGCTTAGAGGGGTCCGGGGAGCTGTTTTTT. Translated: CASSLEGSGELFF.

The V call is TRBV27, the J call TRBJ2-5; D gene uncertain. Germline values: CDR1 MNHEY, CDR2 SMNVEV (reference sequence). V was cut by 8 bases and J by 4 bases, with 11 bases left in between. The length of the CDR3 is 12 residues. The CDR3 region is CASSGPRETQYF. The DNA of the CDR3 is TGTGCCAGCTCGGGCCCGAGAGAGACCCAGTACTTC.

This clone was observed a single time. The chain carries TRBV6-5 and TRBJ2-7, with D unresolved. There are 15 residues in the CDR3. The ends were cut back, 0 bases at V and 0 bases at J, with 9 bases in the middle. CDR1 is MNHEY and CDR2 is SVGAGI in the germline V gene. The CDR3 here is CASSYSARTSYEQYF. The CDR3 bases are TGTGCCAGCAGTTACTCGGCCAGAACCTCCTACGAGCAGTACTTC.

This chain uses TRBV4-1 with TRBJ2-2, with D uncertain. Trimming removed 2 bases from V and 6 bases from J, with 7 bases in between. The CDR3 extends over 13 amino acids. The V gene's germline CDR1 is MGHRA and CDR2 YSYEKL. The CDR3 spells CASSQPRSGELFF. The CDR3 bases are TGCGCCAGCAGCCAACCAAGGTCCGGGGAGCTGTTTTTT.

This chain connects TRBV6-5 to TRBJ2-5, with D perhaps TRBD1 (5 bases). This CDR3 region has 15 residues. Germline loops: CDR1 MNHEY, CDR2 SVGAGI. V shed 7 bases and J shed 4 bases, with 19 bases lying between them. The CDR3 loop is CASNPGYQPGETQYF. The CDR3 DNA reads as TGTGCCAGCAATCCAGGGTACCAACCAGGAGAGACCCAGTACTTC.

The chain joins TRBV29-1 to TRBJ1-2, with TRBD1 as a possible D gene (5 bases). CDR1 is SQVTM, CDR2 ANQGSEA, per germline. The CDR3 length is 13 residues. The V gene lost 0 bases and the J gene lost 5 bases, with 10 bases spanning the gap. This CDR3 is CSVEEGDAYGYTF. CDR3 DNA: TGCAGCGTTGAAGAGGGGGACGCATATGGCTACACCTTC.

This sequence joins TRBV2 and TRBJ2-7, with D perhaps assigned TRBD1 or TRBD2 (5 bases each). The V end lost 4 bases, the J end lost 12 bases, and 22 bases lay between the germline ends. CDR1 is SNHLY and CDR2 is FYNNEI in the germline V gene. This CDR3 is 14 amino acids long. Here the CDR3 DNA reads TGTGCCAGCAGTGCCGGAGGATCGGGACCTGTGAGGTACTTC. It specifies CASSAGGSGPVRYF. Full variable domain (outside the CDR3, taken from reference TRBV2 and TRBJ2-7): EPEVTQTPSHQVTQMGQEVILRCVPISNHLYFYWYRQILGQKVEFLVSFYNNEISEKSEIFDDQFSVERPDGSNFTLKIRSTKLEDSAMYFCASSAGGSGPVRYFGPGTRLTVT.

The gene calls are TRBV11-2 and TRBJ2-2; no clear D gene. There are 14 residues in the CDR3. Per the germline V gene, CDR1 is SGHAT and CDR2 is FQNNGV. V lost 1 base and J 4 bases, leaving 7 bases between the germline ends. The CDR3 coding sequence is TGTGCCAGCAGCTTAGTCGGTGGCACCGGGGAGCTGTTTTTT. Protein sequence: CASSLVGGTGELFF.

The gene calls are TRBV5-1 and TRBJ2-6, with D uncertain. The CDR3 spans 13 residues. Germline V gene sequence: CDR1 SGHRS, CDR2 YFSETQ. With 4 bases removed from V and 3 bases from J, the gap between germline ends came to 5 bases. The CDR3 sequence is CASSMLGANVLTF. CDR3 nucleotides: TGCGCCAGCAGCATGCTTGGGGCCAACGTCCTGACTTTC. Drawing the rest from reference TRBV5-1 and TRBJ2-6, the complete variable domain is KAGVTQTPRYLIKTRGQQVTLSCSPISGHRSVSWYQQTPGQGLQFLFEYFSETQRNKGNFPGRFSGRQFSNSRSEMNVSTLELGDSALYLCASSMLGANVLTFGAGSRLTVL.

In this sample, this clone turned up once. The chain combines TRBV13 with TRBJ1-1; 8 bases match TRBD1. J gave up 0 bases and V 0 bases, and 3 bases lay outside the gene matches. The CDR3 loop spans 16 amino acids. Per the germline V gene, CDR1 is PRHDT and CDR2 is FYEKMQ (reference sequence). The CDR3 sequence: CASSLGAGGMNTEAFF. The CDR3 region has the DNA TGTGCCAGCAGCTTAGGGGCAGGGGGCATGAACACTGAAGCTTTCTTT.

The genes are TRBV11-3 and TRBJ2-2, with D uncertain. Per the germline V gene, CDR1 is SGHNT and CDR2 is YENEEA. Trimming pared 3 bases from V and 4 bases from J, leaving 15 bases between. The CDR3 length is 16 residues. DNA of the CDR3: TGTGCCAGCAGCTTCAGAGGATTAGAAGGCACCGGGGAGCTGTTTTTT. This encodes CASSFRGLEGTGELFF. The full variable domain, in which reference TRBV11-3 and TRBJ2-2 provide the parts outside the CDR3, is EAGVVQSPRYKIIEKKQPVAFWCNPISGHNTLYWYLQNLGQGPELLIRYENEEAVDDSQLPKDRFSAERLKGVDSTLKIQPAELGDSAVYLCASSFRGLEGTGELFFGEGSRLTVL.

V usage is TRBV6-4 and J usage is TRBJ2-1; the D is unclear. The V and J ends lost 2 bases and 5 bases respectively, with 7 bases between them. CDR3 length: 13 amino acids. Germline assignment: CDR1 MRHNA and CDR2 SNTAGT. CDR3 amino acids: CASSDTKDNEQFF. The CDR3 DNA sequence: TGTGCCAGCAGTGACACCAAGGACAATGAGCAGTTCTTC.

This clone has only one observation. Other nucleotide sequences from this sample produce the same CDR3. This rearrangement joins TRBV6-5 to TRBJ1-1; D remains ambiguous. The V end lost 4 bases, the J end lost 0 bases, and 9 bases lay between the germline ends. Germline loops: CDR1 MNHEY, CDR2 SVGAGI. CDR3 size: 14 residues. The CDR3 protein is CASSWGTVNTEAFF. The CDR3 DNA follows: TGTGCCAGCAGTTGGGGAACCGTGAACACTGAAGCTTTCTTT.

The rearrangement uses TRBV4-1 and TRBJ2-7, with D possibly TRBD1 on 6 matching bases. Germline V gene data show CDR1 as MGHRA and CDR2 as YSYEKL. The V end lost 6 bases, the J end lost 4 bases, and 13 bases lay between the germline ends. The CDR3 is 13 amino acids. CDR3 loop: CASSPRGSYEQYF. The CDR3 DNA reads TGCGCCAGCAGTCCCAGGGGTTCATACGAGCAGTACTTC.

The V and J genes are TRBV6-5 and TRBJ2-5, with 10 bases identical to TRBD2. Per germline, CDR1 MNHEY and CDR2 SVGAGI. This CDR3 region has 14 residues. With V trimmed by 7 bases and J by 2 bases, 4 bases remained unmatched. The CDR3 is CASKRGGEQETQYF. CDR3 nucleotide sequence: TGTGCCAGCAAGCGGGGGGGTGAACAAGAGACCCAGTACTTC.

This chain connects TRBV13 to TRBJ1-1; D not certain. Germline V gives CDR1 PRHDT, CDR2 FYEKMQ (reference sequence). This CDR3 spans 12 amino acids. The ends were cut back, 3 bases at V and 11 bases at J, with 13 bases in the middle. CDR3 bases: TGTGCCAGCAGCTTGGCGCGGGGAGAGGCTTTCTTT. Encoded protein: CASSLARGEAFF.

The CDR3 nucleotides read TGTGCCAGCATGTGGGGACAGGGAACCGGGGAGCTGTTTTTT. Its translation: CASMWGQGTGELFF. The gene calls are TRBV19 and TRBJ2-2; 9 bases fit TRBD1. This CDR3 is 14 amino acids long. Germline CDR1 and CDR2: LNHDA and SQIVND (reference sequence). Trimming removed 9 bases from V and 5 bases from J; junction bases left unmatched: 7.

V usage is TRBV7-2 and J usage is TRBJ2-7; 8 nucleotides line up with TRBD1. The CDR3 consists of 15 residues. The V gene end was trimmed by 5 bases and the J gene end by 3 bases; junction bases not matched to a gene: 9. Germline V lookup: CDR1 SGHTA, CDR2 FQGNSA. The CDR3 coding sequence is TGTGCCAGCAGCCCGGGGACAGGCGGGTACTACGAGCAGTACTTC. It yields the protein CASSPGTGGYYEQYF.

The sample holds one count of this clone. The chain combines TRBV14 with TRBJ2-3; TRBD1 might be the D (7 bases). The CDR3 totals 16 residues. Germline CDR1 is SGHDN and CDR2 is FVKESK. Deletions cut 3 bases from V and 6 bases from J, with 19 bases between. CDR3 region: CASSQVRGRSADTQYF. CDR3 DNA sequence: TGTGCCAGCAGCCAGGTCAGGGGGAGGAGCGCGGATACGCAGTATTTT. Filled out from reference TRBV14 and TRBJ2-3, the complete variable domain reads EAGVTQFPSHSVIEKGQTVTLRCDPISGHDNLYWYRRVMGKEIKFLLHFVKESKQDESGMPNNRFLAERTGGTYSTLKVQPAELEDSGVYFCASSQVRGRSADTQYFGPGTRLTVL.

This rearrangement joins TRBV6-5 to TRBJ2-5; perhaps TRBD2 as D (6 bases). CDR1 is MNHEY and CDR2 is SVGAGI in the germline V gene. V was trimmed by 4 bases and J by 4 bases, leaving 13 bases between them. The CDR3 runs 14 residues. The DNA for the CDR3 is TGTGCCAGCAGTTCGGACTACTCTGCAGAGACCCAGTACTTC. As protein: CASSSDYSAETQYF.

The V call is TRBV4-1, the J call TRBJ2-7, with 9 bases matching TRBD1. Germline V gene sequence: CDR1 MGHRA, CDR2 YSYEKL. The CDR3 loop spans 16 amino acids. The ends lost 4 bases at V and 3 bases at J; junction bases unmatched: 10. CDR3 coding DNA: TGCGCCAGCAGCCCCTATTCGACAGGGGGGGTCTACGAGCAGTACTTC. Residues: CASSPYSTGGVYEQYF.

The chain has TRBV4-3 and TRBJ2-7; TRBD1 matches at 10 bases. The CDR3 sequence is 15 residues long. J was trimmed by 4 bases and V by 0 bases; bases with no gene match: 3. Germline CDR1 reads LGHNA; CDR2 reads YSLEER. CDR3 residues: CASSQDLGQGYEQYF. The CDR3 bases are TGCGCCAGCAGCCAAGATCTGGGACAGGGGTACGAGCAGTACTTC.

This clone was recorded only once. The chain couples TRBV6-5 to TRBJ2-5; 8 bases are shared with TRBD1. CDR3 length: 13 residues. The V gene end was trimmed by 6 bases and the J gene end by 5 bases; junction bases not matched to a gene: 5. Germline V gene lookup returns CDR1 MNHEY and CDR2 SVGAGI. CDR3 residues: CASRADRAETQYF. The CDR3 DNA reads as TGTGCCAGCAGGGCGGACAGGGCGGAGACCCAGTACTTC.

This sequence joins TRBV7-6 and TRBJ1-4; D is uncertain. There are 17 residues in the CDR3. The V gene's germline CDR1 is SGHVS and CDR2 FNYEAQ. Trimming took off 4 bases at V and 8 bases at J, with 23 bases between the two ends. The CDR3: CASSSRRYTLRGEKLFF. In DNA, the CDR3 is TGTGCCAGCAGCTCCAGACGTTACACCCTCCGCGGGGAAAAACTGTTTTTT.